This TCR beta chain derives from a study of T cells in Graves' hyperthyroidism and ophthalmopathy. V was trimmed by 7 bases and J by 2 bases, leaving 9 bases between them. The germline CDR1 and CDR2 sequences are MNHNS and SASEGT. CDR3 length equals 14 residues. Amplification of TCR beta CDR3 regions used RNA as the template. Researchers ran a first-round RT-PCR on the TCR CDR3 using the HTBI primer set. MiXCR, run by TCRdb on the multiplex PCR reads, gives a single entry per CDR3 protein. The repertoire has more than 500,000 distinct CDR3 sequences, 16% of them found once; the top ten carry 3.8%. It was approximately 9.7 ml of fresh peripheral blood that supplied the PBMCs.

The chain has TRBV6-1 and TRBJ2-6; D not resolved. Sequencing was carried out using blood. This TCR came from a woman younger than 45 with Graves' hyperthyroidism. CDR3 sequence reads: CASTASPGANVLTF. As DNA, the CDR3 is TGTGCCAGCACCGCGAGTCCTGGGGCCAACGTCCTGACTTTC.